A selection of T cell receptor beta chains follows, all from one sample in a study of blood T cell repertoires in COVID-19. Measured with immunoSEQ multiplex PCR; TCRdb has only the in-frame clones, and not every one. The sample lists 150,000 to 250,000 clones; approximately 82% were seen once. The specimen sequenced was peripheral blood. Receptors originate from a human donor with acute or convalescent COVID-19. The donor label of this sample is uncertain. CDR3s include the opening cysteine and the closing phenylalanine or tryptophan. Each record gives: V gene, D gene, J gene, clone size, CDR3 length, CDR3 DNA, CDR3 protein. The D gene is left open where the match is weak. The size of a clone is reported for some rows only, either as once, few or many, or as a class for expanded clones.

TRBV5-4	NA	TRBJ2-7	few	14	TGTGCCAGCAGCTTGGCCTTTACTCCGTACGAGCAGTACTTC	CASSLAFTPYEQYF
TRBV27	TRBD1	TRBJ1-4	NA	15	TGTGCCAGCAGTCGACAGGGAACGGCTAATGAAAAACTGTTTTTT	CASSRQGTANEKLFF
TRBV6-5	NA	TRBJ1-5	NA	14	TGTGCCAGCTCTGGCAGTCTGGCCAATCAGCCCCAGCATTTT	CASSGSLANQPQHF
TRBV5-1	NA	TRBJ1-3	once	16	TGCGCCAGCAGCTTCGGTTTCGGGGTAACTGGAAACACCATATATTTT	CASSFGFGVTGNTIYF
TRBV19	TRBD1	TRBJ1-2	NA	14	TGTGCCAGTAGTATGCGGGACAGAACTATCGGCTACACCTTC	CASSMRDRTIGYTF
TRBV5-8	TRBD1	TRBJ2-7	once	13	TGTGCCAGCAGCTTCCGGGACAGCTACGAGCAGTACTTC	CASSFRDSYEQYF
TRBV18	TRBD2	TRBJ2-5	few	14	TGTGCCAGCTCACCCGGACTAGTCGGGGAGACCCAGTACTTC	CASSPGLVGETQYF
TRBV28	NA	TRBJ1-5	NA	14	TGTGCCAGCAGTGCAGGGGACGGATATCAGCCCCAGCATTTT	CASSAGDGYQPQHF
TRBV14	TRBD1	TRBJ1-1	NA	16	TGTGCCAGCAGCCTACTCTCGACAGGGAGTAACACTGAAGCTTTCTTT	CASSLLSTGSNTEAFF
TRBV6-5	NA	TRBJ1-5	NA	14	TGTGCCAGCAGTTACCAGGGTGTAAGTCAGCCCCAGCATTTT	CASSYQGVSQPQHF
TRBV27	NA	TRBJ2-3	NA	16	TGTGCCAGCAGTTTATATGCAGGGGCGAACACAGATACGCAGTATTTT	CASSLYAGANTDTQYF
TRBV5-5	TRBD2	TRBJ2-1	NA	16	TGTGCCAGCAGCCGCGGACTAGCGGGAGGGTTGGATGAGCAGTTCTTC	CASSRGLAGGLDEQFF
TRBV19	TRBD2	TRBJ2-1	NA	18	TGTGCCAGTAGTATAGGTTACCTTCTGGCGGGAGGAGGTAATGAGCAGTTCTTC	CASSIGYLLAGGGNEQFF
TRBV28	NA	TRBJ1-3	NA	12	TGTGCCAGCAGTATTAAGGGGTCGACCATATATTTT	CASSIKGSTIYF
TRBV9	NA	TRBJ2-1	NA	13	TGTGCCAGCAGCGTGGGCTATGGGAATGAGCAGTTCTTC	CASSVGYGNEQFF
TRBV6-5	TRBD2	TRBJ2-3	NA	15	TGTGCCAGCAGGAGTAGCGGGAGTAGCACAGATACGCAGTATTTT	CASRSSGSSTDTQYF
TRBV12-3/TRBV12-4	NA	TRBJ1-1	NA	13	TGTGCCAGCAGCCGCACAGGGAACACTGAAGCTTTCTTT	CASSRTGNTEAFF
TRBV30	TRBD1	TRBJ1-2	few	14	TGTGCTAGGAGGGGACAGGCAACACGGAATGGCTACACCTTC	CARRGQATRNGYTF
TRBV5-1	NA	TRBJ1-5	NA	15	TGCGCCAGCAGCTTGGAGGGCGGGAGCAATCAGCCCCAGCATTTT	CASSLEGGSNQPQHF
TRBV10-3	NA	TRBJ2-1	NA	15	TGTGCCATCAGTGTCGACTACTCCGTCGCGAATGAGCAGTTCTTC	CAISVDYSVANEQFF
TRBV7-2	TRBD2	TRBJ2-1	NA	17	TGTGCCAGCAGTTCAATGGTCAGCGGGAGGGCTTACAATGAGCAGTTCTTC	CASSSMVSGRAYNEQFF
TRBV29-1	TRBD1	TRBJ1-1	NA	16	TGCAGCGTTGTAATGGTACAGGGGATATTGAACACTGAAGCTTTCTTT	CSVVMVQGILNTEAFF
TRBV11-2	TRBD2	TRBJ2-1	NA	17	TGTGCCAGCAGCACAATAACTAGCGCCCGTTCCTACAATGAGCAGTTCTTC	CASSTITSARSYNEQFF
TRBV12-3/TRBV12-4	NA	TRBJ1-1	once	11	TGTGCCAGCAGGGCGGCGGGGGCAGCTTTCTTT	CASRAAGAAFF
TRBV6-5	NA	TRBJ2-7	NA	13	TGTGCCAGCAGTTTCTCGACACTCTACGAGCAGTACTTC	CASSFSTLYEQYF
TRBV2	NA	TRBJ1-1	NA	15	TGTGCCAGCAAAGCGCGGGGGCAATTAGGTACTGAAGCTTTCTTT	CASKARGQLGTEAFF
TRBV7-9	TRBD2	TRBJ2-5	NA	19	TGTGCCAGCAGCTTAGCGGTAACTAGCGGAGCGGAAGGGCAAGAGACCCAGTACTTC	CASSLAVTSGAEGQETQYF
TRBV2	TRBD2	TRBJ2-3	NA	16	TGTGCCAGCAGTGAAAGGGCTAGCGGGGCCACAGATACGCAGTATTTT	CASSERASGATDTQYF
TRBV6-5	NA	TRBJ2-6	NA	15	TGTGCCAGCAGTTTCAGGGACTCTGGGGCCAACGTCCTGACTTTC	CASSFRDSGANVLTF
TRBV30	NA	TRBJ2-5	NA	14	TGTGCCTGGAACCAACCCAGGGGTTCGGAGACCCAGTACTTC	CAWNQPRGSETQYF
TRBV7-9	NA	TRBJ1-5	NA	15	TGTGCCAGCAGCCGTACGGGGTTAGGCAATCAGCCCCAGCATTTT	CASSRTGLGNQPQHF
TRBV4-1	TRBD2	TRBJ2-2	NA	19	TGCGCCAGCAGCCAAGAAGGACTAGCGGGGAGACTGTCCACCGGGGAGCTGTTTTTT	CASSQEGLAGRLSTGELFF
TRBV6-2/TRBV6-3	TRBD2	TRBJ2-7	NA	15	TGTGCCAGCAGCCCTGGACTAGCGGGAGCCTACGAGCAGTACTTC	CASSPGLAGAYEQYF
TRBV7-3	NA	TRBJ2-7	NA	15	TGTGCCAGCAGCATGGGCGGGACCCAAACCTACGAGCAGTACTTC	CASSMGGTQTYEQYF
TRBV5-4	TRBD1	TRBJ2-7	NA	16	TGTGCCAGCAGTCGGGGGGCGGGACAGGGCTCCTACGAGCAGTACTTC	CASSRGAGQGSYEQYF
TRBV7-3	NA	TRBJ2-7	NA	14	TGTGCCAGCAGCCCTACGGGGGTATCAAGGGAGCAGTACTTC	CASSPTGVSREQYF
TRBV6-5	NA	TRBJ1-6	NA	15	TGTGCCAGCAAAGGGGCGATATCCTATAATTCACCCCTCCACTTT	CASKGAISYNSPLHF
TRBV5-5	TRBD1	TRBJ1-5	NA	15	TGTGCCAGCAGCGCGGACAGGAATAGCAATCAGCCCCAGCATTTT	CASSADRNSNQPQHF
TRBV19	TRBD1	TRBJ1-2	NA	13	TGTGCCAGTACAACAGGGGGCATGGGGGGCTACACCTTC	CASTTGGMGGYTF
TRBV12-5	TRBD1	TRBJ1-1	NA	14	TGTGCTAGTGGTCGGGACAGAGGGGCGTTAGAAGCTTTCTTT	CASGRDRGALEAFF
TRBV5-1	TRBD1	TRBJ1-1	NA	14	TGCGCCAGCAGCGAAGGGACAGCGAACACTGAAGCTTTCTTT	CASSEGTANTEAFF
TRBV6-6	NA	TRBJ1-2	NA	13	TGTGCCAGCAGGGACAGCCCGACGGGGGGCTACACCTTC	CASRDSPTGGYTF
TRBV5-1	NA	TRBJ2-1	NA	15	TGCGCCAGCAGCCCCGCGGTTCGGGGGTACAATGAGCAGTTCTTC	CASSPAVRGYNEQFF
TRBV30	NA	TRBJ1-5	NA	15	TGTGCCTGGAGTAAAGGCAGGGGAGGCAATCAGCCCCAGCATTTT	CAWSKGRGGNQPQHF
TRBV19	TRBD1	TRBJ1-5	NA	18	TGTGCCAGTAGTATCCCCCGGGACAGGGGGATAAGCAATCAGCCCCAGCATTTT	CASSIPRDRGISNQPQHF
TRBV7-2	NA	TRBJ2-1	NA	14	TGTGCCAGCAGCTTAGAGGCGGGACAGACTAAGCAGTTCTTC	CASSLEAGQTKQFF
TRBV7-3	TRBD1	TRBJ2-1	once	16	TGTGCCAGCAGCTCTCAGGACAGGGGGCTCAACAATGAGCAGTTCTTC	CASSSQDRGLNNEQFF
TRBV27	NA	TRBJ2-2	NA	19	TGTGCCAGCAGTTTATTTAGCGGATCTTTCGTTCCCAACACCGGGGAGCTGTTTTTT	CASSLFSGSFVPNTGELFF
TRBV5-6	TRBD1	TRBJ2-7	NA	16	TGTGCCAGCAGCCCGGGATTAACCGGGACAGGGCACGAGCAGTACTTC	CASSPGLTGTGHEQYF
TRBV19	NA	TRBJ1-1	few	13	TGTGCCAGTAGTATGAGGCAGAACACTGAAGCTTTCTTT	CASSMRQNTEAFF